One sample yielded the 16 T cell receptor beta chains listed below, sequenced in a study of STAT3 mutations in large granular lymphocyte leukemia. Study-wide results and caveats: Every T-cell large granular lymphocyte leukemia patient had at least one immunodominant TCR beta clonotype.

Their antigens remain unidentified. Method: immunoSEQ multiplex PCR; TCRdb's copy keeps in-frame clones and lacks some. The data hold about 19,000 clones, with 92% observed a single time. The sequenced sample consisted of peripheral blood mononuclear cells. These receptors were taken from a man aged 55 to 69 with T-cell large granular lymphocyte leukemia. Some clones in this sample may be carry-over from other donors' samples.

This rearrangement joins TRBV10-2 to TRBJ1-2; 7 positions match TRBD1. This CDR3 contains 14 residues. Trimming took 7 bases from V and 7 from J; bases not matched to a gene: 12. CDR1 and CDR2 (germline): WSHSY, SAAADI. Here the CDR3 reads CASKYGTEALGYTF. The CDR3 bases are TGCGCCAGCAAATACGGGACAGAGGCTCTTGGCTACACCTTC.

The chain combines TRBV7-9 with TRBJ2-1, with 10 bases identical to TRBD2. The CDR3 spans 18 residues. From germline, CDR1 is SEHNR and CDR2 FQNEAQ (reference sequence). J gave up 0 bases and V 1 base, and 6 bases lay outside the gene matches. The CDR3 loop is CASSLGTSGTSSYNEQFF. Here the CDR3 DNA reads TGTGCCAGCAGCTTAGGGACTAGCGGTACAAGCTCCTACAATGAGCAGTTCTTC.

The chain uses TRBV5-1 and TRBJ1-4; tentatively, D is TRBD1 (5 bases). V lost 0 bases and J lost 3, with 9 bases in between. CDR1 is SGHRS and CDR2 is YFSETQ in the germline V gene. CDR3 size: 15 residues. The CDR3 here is CASSLGSGSNEKLFF. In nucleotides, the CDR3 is TGCGCCAGCAGCTTGGGGTCAGGGTCTAATGAAAAACTGTTTTTT.

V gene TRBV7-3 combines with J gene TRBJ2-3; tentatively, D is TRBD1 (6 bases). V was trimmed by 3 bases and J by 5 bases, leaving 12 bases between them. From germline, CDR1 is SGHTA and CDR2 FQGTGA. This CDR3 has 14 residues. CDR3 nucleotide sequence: TGTGCCAGCAGCTTGAGTGCAGGGGTAGATACGCAGTATTTT. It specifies CASSLSAGVDTQYF.

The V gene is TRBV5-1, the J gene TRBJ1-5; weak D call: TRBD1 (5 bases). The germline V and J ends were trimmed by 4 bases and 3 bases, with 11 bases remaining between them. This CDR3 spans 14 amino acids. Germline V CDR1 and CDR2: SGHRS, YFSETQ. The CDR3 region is CASSVEGTNQPQHF. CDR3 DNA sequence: TGCGCCAGCAGCGTCGAGGGGACCAATCAGCCCCAGCATTTT.

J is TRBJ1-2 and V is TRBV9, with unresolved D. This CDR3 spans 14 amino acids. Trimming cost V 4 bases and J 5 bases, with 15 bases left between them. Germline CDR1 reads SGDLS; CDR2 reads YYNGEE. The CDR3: CASSPRDTRYGYTF. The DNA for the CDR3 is TGTGCCAGCAGCCCCCGCGACACCCGATATGGCTACACCTTC.

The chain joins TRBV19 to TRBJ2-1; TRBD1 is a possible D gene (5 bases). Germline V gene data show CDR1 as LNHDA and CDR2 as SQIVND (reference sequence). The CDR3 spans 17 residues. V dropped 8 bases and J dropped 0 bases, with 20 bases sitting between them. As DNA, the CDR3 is TGTGCCAGTGCAAAGGGGCAGCACCTTAGCTCCTACAATGAGCAGTTCTTC. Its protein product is CASAKGQHLSSYNEQFF.

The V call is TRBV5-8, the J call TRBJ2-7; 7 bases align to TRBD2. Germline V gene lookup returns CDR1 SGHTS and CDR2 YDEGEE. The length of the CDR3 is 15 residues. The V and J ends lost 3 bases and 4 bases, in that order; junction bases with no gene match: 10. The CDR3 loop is CASSWALAEFYEQYF. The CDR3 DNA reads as TGTGCCAGCAGCTGGGCTCTAGCGGAATTTTACGAGCAGTACTTC.

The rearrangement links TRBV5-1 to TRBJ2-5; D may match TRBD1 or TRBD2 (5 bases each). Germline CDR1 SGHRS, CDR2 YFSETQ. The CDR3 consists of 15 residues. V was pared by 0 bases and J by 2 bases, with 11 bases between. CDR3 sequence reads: CASSLGDGSQETQYF. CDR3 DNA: TGCGCCAGCAGCTTGGGGGACGGTTCACAAGAGACCCAGTACTTC.

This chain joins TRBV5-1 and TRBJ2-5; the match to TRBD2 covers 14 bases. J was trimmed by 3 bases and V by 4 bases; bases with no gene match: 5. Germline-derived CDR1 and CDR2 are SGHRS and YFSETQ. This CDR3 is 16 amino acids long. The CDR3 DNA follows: TGCGCCAGCAGCCCCTTGGGACTAGCGGGAGAAGAGACCCAGTACTTC. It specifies CASSPLGLAGEETQYF.

CDR3 sequence: CASSEADRGGTEAFF. The CDR3 coding sequence is TGTGCCAGCAGTGAAGCGGACAGGGGAGGCACTGAAGCTTTCTTT. The rearrangement joins TRBV2 to TRBJ1-1, with 9 bases matching TRBD1. The CDR3 spans 15 residues. V lost 0 bases, J lost 4 bases, and 3 bases stayed unmatched. Germline values: CDR1 SNHLY, CDR2 FYNNEI.

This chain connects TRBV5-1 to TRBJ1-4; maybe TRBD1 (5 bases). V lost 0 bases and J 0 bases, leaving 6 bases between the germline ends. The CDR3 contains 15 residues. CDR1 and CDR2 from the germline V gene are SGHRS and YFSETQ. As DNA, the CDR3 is TGCGCCAGCAGCTTGGGGACAACAACTAATGAAAAACTGTTTTTT. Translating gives CASSLGTTTNEKLFF.

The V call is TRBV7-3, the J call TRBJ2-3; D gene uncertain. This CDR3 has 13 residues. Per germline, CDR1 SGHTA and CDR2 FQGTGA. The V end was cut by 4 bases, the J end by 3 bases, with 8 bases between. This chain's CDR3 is CASSSRPTDTQYF. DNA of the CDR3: TGTGCCAGCAGCTCCCGCCCTACAGATACGCAGTATTTT.

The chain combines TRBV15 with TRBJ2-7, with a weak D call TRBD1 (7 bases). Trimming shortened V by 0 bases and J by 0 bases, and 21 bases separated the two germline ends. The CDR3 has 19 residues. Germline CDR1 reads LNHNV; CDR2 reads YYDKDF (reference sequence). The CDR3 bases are TGTGCCACCAGCAGAGACTTGAGCAGGGGGGAACGGATCTCCTACGAGCAGTACTTC. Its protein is CATSRDLSRGERISYEQYF.

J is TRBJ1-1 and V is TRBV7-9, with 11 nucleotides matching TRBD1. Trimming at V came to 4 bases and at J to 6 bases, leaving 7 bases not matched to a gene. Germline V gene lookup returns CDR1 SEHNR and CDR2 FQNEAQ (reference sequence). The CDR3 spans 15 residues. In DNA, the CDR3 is TGTGCCAGCAGCTACCCAGGACAGGGGGCATCTGAAGCTTTCTTT. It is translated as CASSYPGQGASEAFF. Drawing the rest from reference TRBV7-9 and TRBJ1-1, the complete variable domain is DTGVSQNPRHKITKRGQNVTFRCDPISEHNRLYWYRQTLGQGPEFLTYFQNEAQLEKSRLLSDRFSAERPKGSFSTLEIQRTEQGDSAMYLCASSYPGQGASEAFFGQGTRLTVV.

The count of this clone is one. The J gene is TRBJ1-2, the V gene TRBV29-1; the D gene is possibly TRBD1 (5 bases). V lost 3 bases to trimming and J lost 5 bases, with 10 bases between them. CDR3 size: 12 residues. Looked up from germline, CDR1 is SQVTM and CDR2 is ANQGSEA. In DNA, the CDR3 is TGCAGCGTTGATACAGGAGATTATGGCTACACCTTC. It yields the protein CSVDTGDYGYTF.